This TCR beta chain was recorded in a study of somatic mutations in cytotoxic T cells in rheumatoid arthritis. Study-level findings and limits: Within 8 of 65 patients, the single biggest CD8+ clone made up more than 20% of CD8+ cells.

As regards this clone: Its antigen is not known.

The CDR3 loop spans 21 amino acids. Unmatched junction bases numbered 23, after V lost 4 bases and J lost 2 bases. Germline V gives CDR1 SQVTM, CDR2 ANQGSEA. Produced via immunoSEQ multiplex PCR; TCRdb's table is partial and in-frame only. The table lists 30,000 to 45,000 clones, about four fifths of them singletons. This receptor was obtained from a man aged 40-49 years in good health. V is TRBV29-1 and J is TRBJ2-1, with 10 bases that match TRBD1. The material sequenced was CD8+ T cells sorted from blood. CDR3 in DNA: TGCAGCGTTGCCTCGGGACAGGGGAGACCCTCGGGCGGGAGACCCTACAATGAGCAGTTCTTC. Translation gives CSVASGQGRPSGGRPYNEQFF.